The rows below give T cell receptor beta chains drawn from one sample of a study of graft-versus-host responses after intestinal transplantation. The protocol was immunoSEQ multiplex PCR, while the TCRdb copy is restricted to in-frame clones and leaves out a portion. The sample contains roughly 21,000 clones, roughly two fifths of which appear only once. The source was alloreactive CD8+ T cells from a mixed lymphocyte reaction culture, collected before intestinal transplant. Receptors originate from a human patient who received an intestinal transplant. The CDR3 runs from the conserved cysteine through the conserved F or W. D genes are given only for firm matches. Not every row has a clone size; where given, it reads once, few, many or a size class.

>.|.|TRBJ1-5|TRBV7-3
TGTGCCAGCAGCTTAGCCTCCAATCAGCCCCAGCATTTT
CASSLASNQPQHF
>.|medium-sized|TRBJ1-1|TRBV6-6
TGTGCCAGCTCCTTGTCTCAGGTCACTGAAGCTTTCTTT
CASSLSQVTEAFF
>.|few|TRBJ2-2|TRBV30
TGTGCCTGGAGTCCTCCCGGGGAGCTGTTTTTT
CAWSPPGELFF
>TRBD2|medium-sized|TRBJ2-3|TRBV7-9
TGTGCCAGCAGCTTGGGAGGGCGTCGTGTAGATACGCAGTATTTT
CASSLGGRRVDTQYF
>.|few|TRBJ2-3|TRBV5-4
TGTGCCAGCAGCTTTCGAGTAGGCACAGATACGCAGTATTTT
CASSFRVGTDTQYF
>.|few|TRBJ2-7|TRBV28
TGTGCCAGCAGTTCTTTATCCACCCCCGCCTACGAGCAGTACTTC
CASSSLSTPAYEQYF
>TRBD1|few|TRBJ2-5|TRBV28
TGTGCCAGCAGTCCACTCAGGGGGCGCGGAGAGACCCAGTACTTC
CASSPLRGRGETQYF
>.|.|TRBJ2-2|TRBV30
TGTGCCTGGAGACCGGACACCGGGGAGCTGTTTTTT
CAWRPDTGELFF
>.|.|TRBJ1-1|TRBV9
TGTGCCAGCAGCGTAGCGGCCGCGGGATGGACTGAAGCTTTCTTT
CASSVAAAGWTEAFF
>.|large|TRBJ2-7|TRBV28
TGTGCCAGCAGTTTAGTTGGCTACGAGCAGTACTTC
CASSLVGYEQYF
>.|few|TRBJ2-2|TRBV10-1
TGCGCCAGCAGTGGGAGCTACAGGGGGGAGCTGTTTTTT
CASSGSYRGELFF
>.|medium-sized|TRBJ2-7|TRBV7-9
TGTGCCAGCAGCTTAGGGGGGCCCGCCTACGAGCAGTACTTC
CASSLGGPAYEQYF
>.|.|TRBJ2-7|TRBV9
TGTGCCAGCAGCGTTCAAGGGGGGACCTCCCACGAGCAGTACTTC
CASSVQGGTSHEQYF
>.|medium-sized|TRBJ2-5|TRBV5-4
TGTGCCAGCAGCTTGGGGGGCGTTCAAGAGACCCAGTACTTC
CASSLGGVQETQYF
>TRBD1|.|TRBJ2-7|TRBV19
TGTGCCAGTAGGAGGACAGGGTCCTACGAGCAGTACTTC
CASRRTGSYEQYF
>TRBD2|few|TRBJ2-1|TRBV28
TGTGCCAGCAGCCCAGCACTAGCGGGAGGGTATGAGCAGTTCTTC
CASSPALAGGYEQFF
>TRBD2|few|TRBJ2-7|TRBV10-1
TGCGCCAGCAGCGGACTAGCCTCTGACGAGCAGTACTTC
CASSGLASDEQYF
>TRBD2|.|TRBJ2-1|TRBV9
TGTGCCAGCAGCGGGAGAAGCGGGGGCTCCTACAATGAGCAGTTCTTC
CASSGRSGGSYNEQFF
>.|.|TRBJ2-3|TRBV6-5
TGTGCCAGCAGTTACTCGCAACTGAGCACAGATACGCAGTATTTT
CASSYSQLSTDTQYF
>.|.|TRBJ2-2|TRBV5-4
TGTGCCAGCAGCTTGGCCGGACAAGCCGGGGAGCTGTTTTTT
CASSLAGQAGELFF
>.|few|TRBJ2-7|TRBV5-6
TGTGCCAGCAGCGTCCCAGGCTCCTACGAGCAGTACTTC
CASSVPGSYEQYF
>.|.|TRBJ1-1|TRBV28
TGTGCCAGCAGTTTCTTGGGGCGAGGCGGCACTGAAGCTTTCTTT
CASSFLGRGGTEAFF
>.|.|TRBJ2-5|TRBV14
TGTGCCAGCAGCCTAACTTCGGAGGCCCAGTACTTC
CASSLTSEAQYF
>TRBD1|.|TRBJ1-2|TRBV15
TGTGCCACCAGCACCGGGACAGGGGGAAGTGGCTACACCTTC
CATSTGTGGSGYTF
>.|.|TRBJ2-3|TRBV28
TGTGCCAGCAGTACAACAGATACGCAGTATTTT
CASSTTDTQYF
>.|.|TRBJ2-5|TRBV12-5
TGTGCTAGTTCGTCGGACCCGGAAAAGGAGCAGTACTTC
CASSSDPEKEQYF